This T cell receptor beta chain was retrieved from a study of a mutant IDH1 vaccine in newly diagnosed glioma. Turning to the study itself: The vaccination schedule gave patients eight doses in weeks 1, 3, 5, 7, 11, 15, 19 and 23. It was radiotherapy, temozolomide, or both that patients received previously, with most receiving both.

The V end lost 9 bases, the J end lost 2 bases, and 9 bases lay between the germline ends. CDR1 and CDR2 (germline): LNHDA, SQIVND (reference sequence). The CDR3 has 12 residues. With respect to this clone: Antigen unknown.

Profiled with immunoSEQ multiplex PCR; TCRdb holds only in-frame clones, not every one. There are around 56,000 clones in the sample; approximately 86% occur only once, and approximately 3.1% lies in the top ten. Time point specified: week 5, during vaccination. What each vaccine dose contained was 300 ug of mutant IDH1 20-mer peptide, accompanied by topical imiquimod. The source of this sequence is a woman between 18 and 29 years old with glioma. Some clones in this sample may be carry-over from other donors' samples. The chain carries TRBV19 and TRBJ2-3, with D uncertain. The specimen comprised PBMCs, sampled from a glioma patient whose treatment included an IDH1 peptide vaccine. The CDR3 DNA reads as TGTGCCAGCGGATCCACCACAGATACGCAGTATTTT. Its translation is CASGSTTDTQYF.